The rows below give T cell receptor beta chains drawn from one sample of a study of blood T cell repertoires in COVID-19. The protocol was immunoSEQ multiplex PCR, while the TCRdb copy is restricted to in-frame clones and leaves out a portion. The sample lists 400,000 to 500,000 clones, over 75% occurring once. Sequenced sample: PBMCs or T cells enriched from blood (not recorded which). The receptors derive from a woman aged 40-49 years who had recovered from COVID-19. Each CDR3 is given with its conserved first and last residue. D genes are given only for firm matches. Part of the rows lack a size; the others show once, few, many or a class for expanded clones.

TRBJ1-5	TRBD1	few	TRBV29-1	CSVVEGAYNQPQHF	TGCAGCGTTGTGGAGGGGGCTTACAATCAGCCCCAGCATTTT
TRBJ2-1	NA	NA	TRBV2	CASSIRLVGIRNEQFF	TGTGCCAGCAGTATAAGACTAGTGGGGATTAGAAATGAGCAGTTCTTC
TRBJ2-1	TRBD2	once	TRBV9	CASSPRDYSYNEQFF	TGTGCCAGCAGCCCTCGGGACTATTCCTACAATGAGCAGTTCTTC
TRBJ1-1	TRBD1	NA	TRBV6-5	CASRNTGVWISEAFF	TGTGCCAGCAGAAACACAGGGGTCTGGATCTCTGAAGCTTTCTTT
TRBJ1-5	NA	NA	TRBV12-5	CASGDSLNQPQHF	TGTGCTAGTGGGGACAGCCTCAATCAGCCCCAGCATTTT
TRBJ1-2	NA	NA	TRBV12-5	CASGQDGSYGYTF	TGTGCTAGTGGACAGGACGGATCCTATGGCTACACCTTC
TRBJ2-7	TRBD1	NA	TRBV18	CASSPRAGGPYEQYF	TGTGCCAGCTCACCTCGAGCAGGGGGCCCCTACGAGCAGTACTTC
TRBJ2-1	TRBD2	NA	TRBV11-3	CASSFYDSGRELGEQFF	TGTGCCAGCAGCTTCTACGATAGCGGGAGAGAGTTGGGTGAGCAGTTCTTC
TRBJ2-1	NA	NA	TRBV21-1	CASSKKIVSPAGANEQFF	TGTGCCAGCAGCAAAAAGATAGTATCTCCTGCAGGGGCGAATGAGCAGTTCTTC
TRBJ2-7	NA	once	TRBV5-6	CASSLVGSSYEQYF	TGTGCCAGCAGCTTGGTCGGGAGCTCCTACGAGCAGTACTTC
TRBJ1-2	NA	NA	TRBV12-3/TRBV12-4	CASTNPGSYGYTF	TGTGCCAGCACCAACCCGGGTAGCTATGGCTACACCTTC
TRBJ2-5	TRBD2	few	TRBV15	CATSRDPPTSGSPETQYF	TGTGCCACCAGCAGAGATCCCCCGACTAGCGGGAGCCCAGAGACCCAGTACTTC
TRBJ2-4	NA	NA	TRBV4-1	CASSQQVLNSLNIQYF	TGCGCCAGCAGCCAACAGGTACTCAATTCCTTAAACATTCAGTACTTC
TRBJ1-1	NA	NA	TRBV12-5	CASGLLPVNTEAFF	TGTGCTAGTGGTTTGCTTCCAGTGAACACTGAAGCTTTCTTT
TRBJ2-4	NA	NA	TRBV7-2	CASIEGDLIAKNIQYF	TGTGCCAGCATCGAGGGGGACCTGATTGCCAAAAACATTCAGTACTTC
TRBJ2-5	TRBD2	NA	TRBV11-3	CASSFGGGPQETQYF	TGTGCCAGCAGCTTTGGGGGGGGACCACAAGAGACCCAGTACTTC
TRBJ1-5	NA	NA	TRBV19	CASSTVWGRGGQPQHF	TGTGCCAGTAGTACCGTGTGGGGGCGTGGGGGTCAGCCCCAGCATTTT
TRBJ2-1	NA	NA	TRBV7-2	CASSSRYNEQFF	TGTGCCAGCAGCTCCAGATACAATGAGCAGTTCTTC
TRBJ1-2	NA	NA	TRBV4-3	CASSQDVDRPVYGYTF	TGCGCCAGCAGCCAAGATGTGGACAGACCTGTTTATGGCTACACCTTC
TRBJ2-7	NA	NA	TRBV7-7	CASSLAGAPYEQYF	TGTGCCAGCAGCTTAGCGGGAGCCCCCTACGAGCAGTACTTC
TRBJ1-6	NA	NA	TRBV10-3	CAISESSASYNSPLHF	TGTGCCATCAGTGAGTCGAGCGCCTCCTATAATTCACCCCTCCACTTT
TRBJ2-3	NA	NA	TRBV30	CAWSAAYRVDTDTQYF	TGTGCCTGGAGTGCCGCCTACAGGGTCGACACAGATACGCAGTATTTT
TRBJ1-4	NA	few	TRBV5-1	CASSPRGREKLFF	TGCGCCAGCAGCCCTAGGGGCAGAGAAAAACTGTTTTTT
TRBJ1-2	NA	NA	TRBV6-4	CASSETGGNYGYTF	TGTGCCAGCAGTGAAACTGGCGGAAACTATGGCTACACCTTC
TRBJ2-1	NA	few	TRBV10-1	CASSEQQGGVNEQFF	TGCGCCAGCAGTGAACAACAGGGAGGGGTCAATGAGCAGTTCTTC
TRBJ2-5	NA	once	TRBV5-1	CASTPRTVGFQGTQYF	TGCGCCAGCACTCCCCGGACAGTGGGGTTTCAAGGGACCCAGTACTTC
TRBJ1-5	NA	NA	TRBV15	CATSRDSEGGQPQHF	TGTGCCACCAGCAGAGATTCCGAGGGCGGGCAGCCCCAGCATTTT
TRBJ2-1	TRBD2	NA	TRBV12-3/TRBV12-4	CASSFLAGGGQFF	TGTGCCAGCAGTTTTCTAGCGGGAGGTGGGCAGTTCTTC
TRBJ1-1	NA	NA	TRBV7-8	CASSQGRASGGDEAFF	TGTGCCAGCAGCCAGGGACGGGCGTCCGGCGGGGATGAAGCTTTCTTT
TRBJ2-3	NA	NA	TRBV7-2	CASSFDTPVSTDTQYF	TGTGCCAGCAGCTTCGACACCCCGGTGAGCACAGATACGCAGTATTTT
TRBJ1-1	NA	NA	TRBV23-1	CASSQSKGSEAFF	TGCGCCAGCAGTCAATCTAAGGGGTCTGAAGCTTTCTTT
TRBJ1-2	TRBD1	NA	TRBV7-9	CASGTAQGYGYTF	TGTGCCAGTGGGACAGCCCAAGGGTATGGCTACACCTTC
TRBJ2-7	TRBD2	NA	TRBV4-1	CASSQETSGSYEQYF	TGCGCCAGCAGCCAAGAGACTAGCGGGAGCTACGAGCAGTACTTC
TRBJ1-1	NA	NA	TRBV12-3/TRBV12-4	CASSLIGITEAFF	TGTGCCAGCAGTTTGATCGGGATTACTGAAGCTTTCTTT
TRBJ1-1	NA	once	TRBV10-3	CAISDPGQINTEAFF	TGTGCCATCAGTGATCCAGGACAGATAAACACTGAAGCTTTCTTT
TRBJ2-3	TRBD2	NA	TRBV2	CASRRASGYTDTQYF	TGTGCCAGCAGAAGAGCTAGCGGTTACACAGATACGCAGTATTTT
TRBJ2-7	TRBD2	NA	TRBV15	CATSRASSGTPYEQYF	TGTGCCACCAGCAGAGCCTCTAGCGGGACCCCCTACGAGCAGTACTTC
TRBJ2-1	NA	NA	TRBV27	CASSLSVAGIPHNEQFF	TGTGCCAGCAGTTTATCTGTGGCGGGAATCCCCCACAATGAGCAGTTCTTC
TRBJ2-7	TRBD2	NA	TRBV7-6	CASSLPLAGLYEQYF	TGTGCCAGCAGCTTACCACTAGCGGGGTTATACGAGCAGTACTTC
TRBJ2-3	NA	NA	TRBV29-1	CSVSREDTQYF	TGCAGCGTTAGCAGGGAAGATACGCAGTATTTT